Following are 9 T cell receptor beta chains from one sample sequenced in a study of identical twins. TCRdb re-called the 5' RACE reads with MiXCR, one entry per CDR3 protein. The sample carries some 1,600,000 distinct CDR3 sequences, about 31% recorded once. Sequenced input: cord blood. The receptors stem from a newborn girl in good health.

The chain joins TRBV20-1 to TRBJ2-7; 14 bases are a match to TRBD2. Germline V gene lookup returns CDR1 DFQATT and CDR2 SNEGSKA (reference sequence). This CDR3 has 15 residues. V was pared by 4 bases and J by 7 bases, with 9 bases of the junction left unmatched. In DNA, the CDR3 is TGCAGTGCTACCACGGGACTAGCGGGAGTGAGGGAGCAGTACTTC. Amino acid sequence: CSATTGLAGVREQYF.

The chain has TRBV28 and TRBJ1-2; D uncertain. The CDR3 is made up of 12 amino acids. V dropped 11 bases and J dropped 4 bases, with 14 bases sitting between them. Germline lookup yields CDR1 MDHEN and CDR2 SYDVKM. DNA of the CDR3: TGTGCCGTCAAACCTCTGTCCTATGGCTACACCTTC. Protein product: CAVKPLSYGYTF.

The rearrangement uses TRBV9 and TRBJ1-2; D is perhaps TRBD1 (5 bases). CDR3 length: 16 amino acids. V was trimmed by 4 bases and J by 4 bases, leaving 20 bases between them. Germline-derived CDR1 and CDR2 are SGDLS and YYNGEE. CDR3 in amino acids: CASSLHTDSLIYGYTF. The DNA of the CDR3 is TGTGCCAGCAGCCTGCATACTGACAGCCTGATCTATGGCTACACCTTC.

The chain carries TRBV3-1 and TRBJ2-1; 9 bases align to TRBD2. CDR1 is LGHDT, CDR2 YNNKEL, per germline (reference sequence). CDR3 length equals 15 residues. The trim removed 4 bases at V and 1 base at J, leaving 2 bases unmatched. This CDR3 is CASSRSGRSYNEQFF. CDR3 bases: TGTGCCAGCAGCCGTAGCGGGAGATCCTACAATGAGCAGTTCTTC.

This clonotype was detected only a few times. V gene TRBV18 combines with J gene TRBJ2-1, with D perhaps TRBD1 or TRBD2 (5 bases each). This CDR3 has 14 amino acids. The germline CDR1 and CDR2 sequences are KGHSH and LQKENI. Trimming pared 2 bases from V and 5 bases from J, leaving 10 bases between. In nucleotides, the CDR3 is TGTGCCAGCTCACCAACCAGGGAGAACAATGAGCAGTTCTTC. It encodes CASSPTRENNEQFF.

This clonotype was counted many times. V and J are TRBV4-1 and TRBJ1-4; 8 bases align to TRBD1. Germline V lookup: CDR1 MGHRA, CDR2 YSYEKL. The CDR3 is made up of 13 amino acids. Trimming took 4 bases from V and 7 from J; bases not matched to a gene: 2. CDR3 in DNA: TGCGCCAGCAGCCGGACAGGGTTTGAAAAACTGTTTTTT. Its protein is CASSRTGFEKLFF.

The CDR3 nucleotides are TGTGCCAGCAGTCTCTCAGGGATATCAGGGAAACTGTTTTTT. Its protein is CASSLSGISGKLFF. The V and J genes are TRBV28 and TRBJ1-4; TRBD1 is a possible D gene (5 bases). This CDR3 is 14 amino acids long. The V and J ends lost 5 bases and 11 bases respectively, with 18 bases between them. Germline V gene lookup returns CDR1 MDHEN and CDR2 SYDVKM.

Worth noting for this clonotype: One end of the junction varies from germline; a read error may be responsible. V is TRBV4-1 and J is TRBJ1-5, with unresolved D. Per the germline V gene, CDR1 is MGHRA and CDR2 is YSYEKL. The CDR3 is 17 amino acids. The CDR3 DNA reads as TGCACCAGCAGCCAAGTTACCGTGCGGGCCCACAATCAGCCCCAGCATTTT. Translating it yields CTSSQVTVRAHNQPQHF.

V and J are TRBV7-2 and TRBJ1-2, with 8 bases aligning to TRBD1. J lost 2 bases, V lost 1 base, and 3 bases had no gene match. Germline CDR1 is SGHTA and CDR2 is FQGNSA. This CDR3 comprises 15 residues. The CDR3 region has the DNA TGTGCCAGCAGCTTAGTCCCAGGGGGCAACTATGGCTACACCTTC. Translating gives CASSLVPGGNYGYTF. Looking up the rest from reference TRBV7-2 and TRBJ1-2 gives the full variable domain: GAGVSQSPSNKVTEKGKDVELRCDPISGHTALYWYRQSLGQGLEFLIYFQGNSAPDKSGLPSDRFSAERTGGSVSTLTIQRTQQEDSAVYLCASSLVPGGNYGYTFGSGTRLTVV.